The T cell receptor (beta chain) described here comes from a study of T cells after yellow fever vaccination. Findings and caveats of the study: When the response was secondary, it was weaker but reached its peak faster, day 5 versus 15. Reappearing after the booster were most of the clones from primary vaccination (about 96% CD4, 88% CD8).

After removal of 0 bases from V and 7 bases from J, the junction contained 13 bases not matched to a gene. Germline V gives CDR1 LGHNA, CDR2 YSLEER. The CDR3 is made up of 17 amino acids. Note on this clonotype: What it recognizes is unknown.

TCRdb re-called the 5' RACE reads through MiXCR, storing one row per CDR3 protein. Of fewer than 650,000 distinct CDR3 sequences listed, less than 25% are singletons. The clonotype was recovered from a man aged 18 to 29 who received the YFV17D yellow fever vaccine. Sequenced material: PBMCs, taken roughly 23 days after the first yellow fever vaccination. This chain joins TRBV4-3 and TRBJ1-2; 8 bases align to TRBD1. As DNA, the CDR3 is TGCGCCAGCAGCCAAGATCCCGGGACAGGCAGCGCTGGTGGCTACACCTTC. Translation: CASSQDPGTGSAGGYTF.